The 7 T cell receptor beta chains below were found in one sample sequenced in a study of T cells in Graves' hyperthyroidism and ophthalmopathy. The CDR3 regions of TCR beta were amplified from RNA transcripts. HTBI primers were employed in a first-round RT-PCR of the TCR CDR3. TCRdb recomputed calls from the multiplex PCR reads with MiXCR, one row per CDR3 protein. The repertoire has fewer than 650,000 distinct CDR3 sequences, 13% to 15% of them found once; the top ten carry roughly 7.7%. The sequenced material came from blood. The source is a woman in her late teens or twenties with Graves' ophthalmopathy.

This clonotype was observed a handful of times. The CDR3 DNA reads as TGTGCCATCAGTGAGACGGATCAGCCCCTCCACTTT. As protein: CAISETDQPLHF. This chain links TRBV10-3 with TRBJ1-6, with unresolved D. The V and J ends lost 2 bases and 13 bases respectively, with 9 bases between them. The CDR3 has 12 amino acids. Germline V lookup: CDR1 ENHRY, CDR2 SYGVKD.

This clonotype was counted many times. V and J are TRBV9 and TRBJ2-1; no definite D call. The V gene lost 4 bases and the J gene lost 5 bases, with 16 bases spanning the gap. The CDR3 is 15 residues long. Germline V gene data show CDR1 as SGDLS and CDR2 as YYNGEE. CDR3 region: CASSFRQVFDNEQFF. CDR3 DNA: TGTGCCAGCAGCTTCCGACAAGTTTTCGACAATGAGCAGTTCTTC.

This clonotype was detected ten times or more. The chain recombines TRBV20-1 with TRBJ2-3; TRBD2 matches 9 bases. The V segment lost 1 base and the J segment 2 bases; nucleotides outside the gene matches: 4. The CDR3 is 15 residues long. Germline loops: CDR1 DFQATT, CDR2 SNEGSKA (reference sequence). Here the CDR3 reads CSARGVAGVTDTQYF. The CDR3 bases are TGCAGTGCTAGAGGGGTAGCGGGAGTCACAGATACGCAGTATTTT.

The J gene is TRBJ2-7, the V gene TRBV5-1; D possibly corresponds to TRBD2 (5 bases). V lost 1 base, J lost 3 bases, and 14 bases lay in between. This CDR3 has 15 amino acids. Per germline, CDR1 SGHRS and CDR2 YFSETQ. The CDR3 DNA sequence: TGCGCCAGCAGCTTGAGAGGTTCGGGGATCTACGAGCAGTACTTC. Its translation: CASSLRGSGIYEQYF.

This clonotype was found many times. The chain is built from TRBV5-5 and TRBJ1-2; D uncertain. With 1 base removed from V and 4 bases from J, the gap between germline ends came to 14 bases. CDR1 SGHKS and CDR2 YYEKEE come from the germline V gene (reference sequence). The CDR3 has 15 residues. This chain's CDR3 is CASSLISGGGYGYTF. The DNA for the CDR3 is TGTGCCAGCAGCTTGATTAGTGGAGGAGGCTATGGCTACACCTTC.

J is TRBJ2-1 and V is TRBV11-1; 14 nucleotides match TRBD2. Losses at the gene ends were 3 bases for V and 9 bases for J; bases not matched to a gene: 7. The CDR3 covers 16 residues. CDR1 SGHAT and CDR2 FQDESV come from the germline V gene (reference sequence). CDR3 coding DNA: TGTGCCAGCAGCTTTCGGACTAGCGGGAGGTTAGTTGAGCAGTTCTTC. Translation gives CASSFRTSGRLVEQFF. Drawing the rest from reference TRBV11-1 and TRBJ2-1, the complete variable domain is EAEVAQSPRYKITEKSQAVAFWCDPISGHATLYWYRQILGQGPELLVQFQDESVVDDSQLPKDRFSAERLKGVDSTLKIQPAELGDSAMYLCASSFRTSGRLVEQFFGPGTRLTVL.

This clonotype was recorded a few times. This chain uses TRBV7-3 with TRBJ2-4; 8 nucleotides agree with TRBD1. Germline V gene lookup returns CDR1 SGHTA and CDR2 FQGTGA. V lost 5 bases and J lost 9; bases outside the gene matches: 3. This CDR3 has 12 residues. The chain's CDR3 is CASSTTGGIQYF. For the CDR3, the DNA is TGTGCCAGCAGCACTACAGGGGGCATTCAGTACTTC.